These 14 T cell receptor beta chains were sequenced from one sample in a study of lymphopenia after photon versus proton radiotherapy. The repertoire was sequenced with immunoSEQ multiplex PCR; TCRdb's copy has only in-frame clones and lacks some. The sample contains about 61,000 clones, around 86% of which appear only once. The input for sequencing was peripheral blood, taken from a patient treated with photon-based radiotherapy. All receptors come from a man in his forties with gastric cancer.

Written as DNA, the CDR3 is TGTGCCAGCAGCGTAGGGCAGGGAAAGGGATACGAGCAGTACTTC. This translates into CASSVGQGKGYEQYF. The rearrangement uses TRBV9 and TRBJ2-7; a weak D match, TRBD1 (5 bases). V shed 0 bases and J shed 4 bases, with 14 bases lying between them. The CDR3 has 15 amino acids. Germline lookup yields CDR1 SGDLS and CDR2 YYNGEE.

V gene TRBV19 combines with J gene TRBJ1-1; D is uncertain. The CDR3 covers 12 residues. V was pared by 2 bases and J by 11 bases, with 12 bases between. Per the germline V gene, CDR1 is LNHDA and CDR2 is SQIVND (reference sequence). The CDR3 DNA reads TGTGCCAGTAGTATAAACAGATTGGGGGCTTTCTTT. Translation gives CASSINRLGAFF.

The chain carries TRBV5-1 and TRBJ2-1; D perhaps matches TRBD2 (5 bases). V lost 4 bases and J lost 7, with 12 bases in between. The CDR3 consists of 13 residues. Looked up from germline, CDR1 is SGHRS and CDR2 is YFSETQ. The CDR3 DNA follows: TGCGCCAGCAGCGGTGGAGGAGTGAATGAGCAGTTCTTC. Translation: CASSGGGVNEQFF.

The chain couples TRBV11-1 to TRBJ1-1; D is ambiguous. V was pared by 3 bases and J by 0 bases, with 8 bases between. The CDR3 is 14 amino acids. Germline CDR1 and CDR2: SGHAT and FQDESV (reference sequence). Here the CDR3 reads CASSFVRMNTEAFF. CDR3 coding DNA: TGTGCCAGCAGCTTTGTCAGAATGAACACTGAAGCTTTCTTT.

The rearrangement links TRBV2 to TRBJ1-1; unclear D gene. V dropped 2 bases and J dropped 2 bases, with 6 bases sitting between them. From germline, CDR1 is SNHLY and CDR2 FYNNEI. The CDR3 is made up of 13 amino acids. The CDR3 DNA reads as TGTGCCAGCAGTGAAAACCTAAACACTGAAGCTTTCTTT. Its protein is CASSENLNTEAFF.

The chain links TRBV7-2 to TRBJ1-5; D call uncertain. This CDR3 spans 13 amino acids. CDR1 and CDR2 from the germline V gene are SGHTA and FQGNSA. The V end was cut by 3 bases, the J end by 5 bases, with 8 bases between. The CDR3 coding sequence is TGTGCCAGCAGCTTCGAGGTATATCAGCCCCAGCATTTT. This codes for CASSFEVYQPQHF.

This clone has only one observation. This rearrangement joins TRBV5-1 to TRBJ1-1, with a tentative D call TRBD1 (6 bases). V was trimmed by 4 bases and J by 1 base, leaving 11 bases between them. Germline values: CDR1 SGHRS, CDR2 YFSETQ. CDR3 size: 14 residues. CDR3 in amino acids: CASSTGTRNTEAFF. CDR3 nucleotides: TGCGCCAGCAGCACGGGGACACGGAACACTGAAGCTTTCTTT.

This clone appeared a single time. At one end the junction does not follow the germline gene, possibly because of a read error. Here the CDR3 DNA reads TGCGCCAGCAGCTTATCAACAGGGGGCCGGACTGAAGCTTTCTTT. Protein: CASSLSTGGRTEAFF. The chain recombines TRBV7-9 with TRBJ1-1; TRBD1 agrees at 9 bases. Germline CDR1 SEHNR, CDR2 FQNEAQ (reference sequence). CDR3 length equals 15 residues.

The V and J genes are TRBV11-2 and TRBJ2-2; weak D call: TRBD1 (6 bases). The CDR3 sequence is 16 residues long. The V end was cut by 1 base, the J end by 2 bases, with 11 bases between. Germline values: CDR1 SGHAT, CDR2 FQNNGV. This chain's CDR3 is CASSLVPGHNTGELFF. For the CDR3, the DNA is TGTGCCAGCAGCTTAGTGCCGGGACACAACACCGGGGAGCTGTTTTTT.

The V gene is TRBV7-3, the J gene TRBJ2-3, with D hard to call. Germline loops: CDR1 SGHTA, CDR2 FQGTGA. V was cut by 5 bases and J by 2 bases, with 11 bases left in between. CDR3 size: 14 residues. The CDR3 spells CASSRADSTDTQYF. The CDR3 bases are TGTGCCAGCAGCCGGGCCGACTCCACAGATACGCAGTATTTT.

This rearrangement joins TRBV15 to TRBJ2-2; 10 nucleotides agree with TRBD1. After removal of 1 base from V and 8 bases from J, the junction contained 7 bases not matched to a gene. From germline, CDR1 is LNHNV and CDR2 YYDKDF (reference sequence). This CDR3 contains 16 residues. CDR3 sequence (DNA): TGTGCCACCAGCAGAGTCACCGGGACAGGGGTTGGGGAGCTGTTTTTT. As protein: CATSRVTGTGVGELFF.

CDR3 nucleotides: TGTGCCAGCAGCCCCACCGCCTCGAGACAGGTGAATTCACCCCTCCACTTT. As protein: CASSPTASRQVNSPLHF. V gene TRBV5-6 combines with J gene TRBJ1-6; a possible D gene is TRBD1 (6 bases). With 4 bases removed from V and 7 bases from J, the gap between germline ends came to 21 bases. Per germline, CDR1 SGHDT and CDR2 YYEEEE. The CDR3 length is 17 residues.

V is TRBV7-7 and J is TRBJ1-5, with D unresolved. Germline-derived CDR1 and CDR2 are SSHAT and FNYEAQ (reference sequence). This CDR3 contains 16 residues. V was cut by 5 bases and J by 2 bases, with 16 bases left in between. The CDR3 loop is CASSQGRSRGNQPQHF. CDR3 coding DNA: TGTGCCAGCAGCCAAGGACGCAGTAGGGGCAATCAGCCCCAGCATTTT.

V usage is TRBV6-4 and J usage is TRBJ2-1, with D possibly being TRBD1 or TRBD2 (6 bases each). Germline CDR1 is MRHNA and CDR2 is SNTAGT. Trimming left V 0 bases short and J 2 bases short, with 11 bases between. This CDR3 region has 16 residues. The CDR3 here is CASSDSLGGPYNEQFF. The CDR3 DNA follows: TGTGCCAGCAGTGACTCGCTTGGGGGGCCCTACAATGAGCAGTTCTTC.